This T cell receptor (beta chain) was observed in a study of CD8 T cells in Susac syndrome. Overall study findings and caveats: As the study acknowledged, the number of individuals who were part of its TCR sequencing and HLA analysis was relatively small.

Notes on this clonotype: Antigen unknown.

There are 15 residues in the CDR3. CDR1 and CDR2 (germline): SEHNR, FQNEAQ (reference sequence). The J segment lost 3 bases and the V segment lost 5 bases, leaving 5 bases of the junction unmatched. Reverse transcription of roughly 0.5 to 1 ug RNA was carried out with random hexamers. The amplification used immunoSEQ multiplex PCR on TCR beta CDR3; it spanned 54 Vbeta and 13 Jbeta. In TCRdb, the immunoSEQ multiplex PCR reads were re-called with MiXCR into one record per CDR3 protein. The table records around 70,000 distinct CDR3 sequences, about 94% of them present only once. This TCR was sampled from a human donor with multiple sclerosis. Input material: CD8+ T cells from PBMCs. The V and J genes are TRBV7-9 and TRBJ2-7, with 12 bases aligning to TRBD1. As DNA, the CDR3 is TGTGCCAGCAGCACGGGACAGGGGGCGGACTACGAGCAGTACTTC. Translated, it gives CASSTGQGADYEQYF. The entire variable domain, with the rest obtained from reference TRBV7-9 and TRBJ2-7, is as follows: DTGVSQNPRHKITKRGQNVTFRCDPISEHNRLYWYRQTLGQGPEFLTYFQNEAQLEKSRLLSDRFSAERPKGSFSTLEIQRTEQGDSAMYLCASSTGQGADYEQYFGPGTRLTVT.